This T cell receptor (beta chain) was sequenced in a study of blood T cells in healthy people across ages. Points from the study as a whole: The fall in TCR beta diversity per million T cells was roughly linear with age.

With respect to this clonotype: No antigen is known for it.

PCR was performed a second time for roughly 6 to 12 cycles using a sample-barcoded 5' primer and a J-beta primer mix. Researchers report that a template-switch adaptor with 12 random nucleotides tagged each cDNA molecule. Sequencing yielded, for each sample, at least 3 million paired-end reads carrying CDR3. TCRdb reprocessed the 5' RACE reads with MiXCR, giving one entry per CDR3 protein. The repertoire has 1.5 million to 2 million distinct CDR3 sequences, roughly 27% of them found once; the top ten carry 7.7%. The CDR3 sequence is 18 residues long. The V segment lost 6 bases and the J segment 2 bases; nucleotides outside the gene matches: 14. Germline CDR1 and CDR2: ENHRY and SYGVKD.

The TCR comes from a woman aged 30 to 39 in good health. This chain joins TRBV10-3 and TRBJ2-3; 10 bases agree with TRBD2. Material: blood. The chain's CDR3 is CAISRGPLAGDLTDTQYF. The CDR3 bases are TGTGCCATCAGCCGGGGGCCCCTAGCGGGGGACCTCACAGATACGCAGTATTTT.